This TCR beta chain is drawn from a study of control samples from healthy donors and cancer patients. TCRdb's copy holds only in-frame clones and misses some; the assay was immunoSEQ multiplex PCR. The data show some 110,000 clones, over 75% seen once. V dropped 6 bases and J dropped 7 bases, with 9 bases sitting between them. The germline gives CDR1 LGHDT, CDR2 YNNKEL (reference sequence). The CDR3 is 11 amino acids. The sequence derives from a woman aged 50 to 60 with colorectal cancer. Sequenced sample: PBMCs. The chain carries TRBV3-1 (or the pseudogene TRBV3-2) and TRBJ1-1, with D tentatively TRBD1 (5 bases). The CDR3 coding sequence is TGTGCCAGCAGGCTTCAGGGTGAAGCTTTCTTT. Encoded protein: CASRLQGEAFF.